Presented here are 2 T cell receptor beta chains from one specimen sequenced in a study of radiation and T cells in renal cell carcinoma. Time point meaning: blood 2 weeks post-SBRT. The treatment: 15 Gy SBRT to primary tumor, nephrectomy 4 weeks later. Assay: immunoSEQ multiplex PCR; the TCRdb copy retains only in-frame clones and omits some. The data show roughly 130,000 clones, with 85% to 90% seen just once and about 5.6% held by the top ten. Sequenced here: blood, sampled from a patient whose treatment included radiotherapy and nephrectomy. The receptors were gathered from a woman in her sixties or seventies with renal cell carcinoma.

The J gene is TRBJ2-5, the V gene TRBV5-4; 8 bases match TRBD2. The CDR3 extends over 15 amino acids. V gave up 0 bases and J gave up 5 bases; unmatched junction bases: 6. Germline V gene lookup returns CDR1 SGHNT and CDR2 YYREEE (reference sequence). Here the CDR3 reads CASSLGGGGLETQYF. The CDR3, as DNA: TGTGCCAGCAGCTTGGGTGGCGGGGGGCTGGAGACCCAGTACTTC.

This clone was seen just once. The chain employs TRBV10-3 and TRBJ2-5; 9 bases align to TRBD2. CDR1 and CDR2 (germline): ENHRY, SYGVKD. This CDR3 has 18 residues. Germline trimming cut 0 bases from V and 5 bases from J; bases unmatched to any gene: 13. In DNA form, the CDR3 reads TGTGCCATCAGTGAGTCGAAATTAGCGGGGGCCCAGGGGGAGACCCAGTACTTC. Its protein product is CAISESKLAGAQGETQYF.